The present TCR beta chain was sequenced within a study of T cells in Graves' hyperthyroidism and ophthalmopathy. Amplification yielded TCR beta CDR3 regions, with RNA transcripts as the source. A first-round RT-PCR of the TCR CDR3 used the HTBI primer set. TCRdb re-derived calls from the multiplex PCR reads in MiXCR, one entry per CDR3 protein. Among a few hundred thousand distinct CDR3 sequences, 14% were seen once, and the ten largest hold about 15%. The table lists this clonotype with many counts. Antigen specificity is unknown. CDR1 and CDR2 (germline): LGHDT, YNNKEL (reference sequence). This CDR3 is 16 amino acids long. V was pared by 0 bases and J by 7 bases, with 9 bases of the junction left unmatched. Study-level points and caveats: Blood also showed most of the thyroid clonotypes that were expanded above 0.001.

For Graves' hyperthyroidism to be stable, ophthalmopathy could not progress within 18 months. Exclusion followed for patients with uncontrolled infection, other autoimmune disease, pregnancy or lactation. Sequenced input: blood. This chain connects TRBV3-1 to TRBJ2-1; TRBD2 agrees at 7 bases. The receptor comes from a woman in her thirties or forties with Graves' hyperthyroidism. DNA of the CDR3: TGTGCCAGCAGCCAAGAAGGGAGGGAAGCTCATAATGAGCAGTTCTTC. It specifies CASSQEGREAHNEQFF.